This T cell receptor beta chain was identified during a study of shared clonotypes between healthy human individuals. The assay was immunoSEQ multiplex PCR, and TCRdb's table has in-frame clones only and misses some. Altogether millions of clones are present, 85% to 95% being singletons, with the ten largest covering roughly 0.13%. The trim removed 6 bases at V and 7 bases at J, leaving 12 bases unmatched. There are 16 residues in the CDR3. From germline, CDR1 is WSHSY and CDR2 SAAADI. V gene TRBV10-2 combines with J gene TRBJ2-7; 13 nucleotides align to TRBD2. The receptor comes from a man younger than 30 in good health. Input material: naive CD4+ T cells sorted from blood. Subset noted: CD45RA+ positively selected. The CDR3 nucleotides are TGCGCCAGCAGGGCGCACCTCACTAGCGGGGGGGAAGAGCAGTACTTC. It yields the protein CASRAHLTSGGEEQYF.